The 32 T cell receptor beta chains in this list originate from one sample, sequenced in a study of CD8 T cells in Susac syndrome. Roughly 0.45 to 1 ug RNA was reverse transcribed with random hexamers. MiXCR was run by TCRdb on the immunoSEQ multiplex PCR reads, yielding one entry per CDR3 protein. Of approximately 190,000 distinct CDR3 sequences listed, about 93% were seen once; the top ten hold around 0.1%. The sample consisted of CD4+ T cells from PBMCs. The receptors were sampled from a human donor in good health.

Here the CDR3 reads CASSPGTPYEQYF. The CDR3 DNA reads TGTGCCAGCAGCCCCGGGACACCTTACGAGCAGTACTTC. The gene calls are TRBV5-4 and TRBJ2-7, with a tentative D call TRBD1 (6 bases). Germline CDR1 is SGHNT and CDR2 is YYREEE (reference sequence). This CDR3 has 13 residues. V dropped 4 bases and J dropped 4 bases, with 12 bases sitting between them.

CDR3 sequence (DNA): TGCAGTGCTAGTCCGGGACATCGGGGGCAGCCCCAGCATTTT. It codes for CSASPGHRGQPQHF. V is TRBV20-1 and J is TRBJ1-5; D possibly corresponds to TRBD1 (6 bases). The CDR3 runs to 14 residues. The V gene lost 3 bases and the J gene lost 7 bases, with 16 bases spanning the gap. Germline V gives CDR1 DFQATT, CDR2 SNEGSKA (reference sequence).

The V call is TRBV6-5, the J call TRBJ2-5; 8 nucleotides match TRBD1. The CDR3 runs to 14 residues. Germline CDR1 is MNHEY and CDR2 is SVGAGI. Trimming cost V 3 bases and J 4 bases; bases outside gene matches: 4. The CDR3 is CASSYGRGRETQYF. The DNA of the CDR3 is TGTGCCAGCAGTTATGGCAGGGGGCGAGAGACCCAGTACTTC.

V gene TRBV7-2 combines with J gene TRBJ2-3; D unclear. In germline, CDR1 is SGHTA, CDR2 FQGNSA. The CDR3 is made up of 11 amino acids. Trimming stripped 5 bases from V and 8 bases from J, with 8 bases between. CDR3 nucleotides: TGTGCCAGCAGCCCACTTGGTACGCAGTATTTT. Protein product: CASSPLGTQYF.

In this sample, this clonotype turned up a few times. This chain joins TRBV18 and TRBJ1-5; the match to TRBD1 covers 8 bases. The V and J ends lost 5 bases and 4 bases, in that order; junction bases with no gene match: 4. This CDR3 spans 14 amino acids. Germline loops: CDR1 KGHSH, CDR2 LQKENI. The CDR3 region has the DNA TGTGCCAGCTCATCGAGACAGGGGAATCAGCCCCAGCATTTT. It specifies CASSSRQGNQPQHF.

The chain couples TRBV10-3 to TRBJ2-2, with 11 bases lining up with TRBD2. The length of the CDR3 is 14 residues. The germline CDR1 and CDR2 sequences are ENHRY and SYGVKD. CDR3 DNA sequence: TGTGCGGCCACTAGCGGGGGGAACACCGGGGAGCTGTTTTTT. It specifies CAATSGGNTGELFF.

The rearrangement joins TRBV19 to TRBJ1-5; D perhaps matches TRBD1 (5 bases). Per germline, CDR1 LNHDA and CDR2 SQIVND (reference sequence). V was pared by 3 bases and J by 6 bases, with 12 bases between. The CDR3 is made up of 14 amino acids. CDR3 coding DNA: TGTGCCAGTAGTATCGAGGGGTTTATTCAGCCCCAGCATTTT. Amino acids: CASSIEGFIQPQHF.

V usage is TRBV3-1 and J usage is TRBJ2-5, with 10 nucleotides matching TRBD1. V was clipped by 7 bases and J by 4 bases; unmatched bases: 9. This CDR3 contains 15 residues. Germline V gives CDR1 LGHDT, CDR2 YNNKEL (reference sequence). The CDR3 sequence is CASTLGTGVLETQYF. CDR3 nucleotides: TGTGCCAGCACACTCGGGACAGGGGTTTTAGAGACCCAGTACTTC.

The CDR3: CASRPHLGRGGDSYNEQFF. CDR3 bases: TGTGCCAGCAGGCCCCATCTGGGGCGGGGGGGCGACTCCTACAATGAGCAGTTCTTC. The chain employs TRBV28 and TRBJ2-1; 9 nucleotides agree with TRBD2. Germline values: CDR1 MDHEN, CDR2 SYDVKM. CDR3 length: 19 amino acids. The V gene end was trimmed by 6 bases and the J gene end by 0 bases; junction bases not matched to a gene: 15.

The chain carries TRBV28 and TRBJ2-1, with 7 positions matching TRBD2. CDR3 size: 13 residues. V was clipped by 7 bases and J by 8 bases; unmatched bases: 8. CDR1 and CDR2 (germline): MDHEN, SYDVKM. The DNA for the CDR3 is TGTGCCAGCATAAAGGCGGGGGTTCATGAGCAGTTCTTC. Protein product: CASIKAGVHEQFF.

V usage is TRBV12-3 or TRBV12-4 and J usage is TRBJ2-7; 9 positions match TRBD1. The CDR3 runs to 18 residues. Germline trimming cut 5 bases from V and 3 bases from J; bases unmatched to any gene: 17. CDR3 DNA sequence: TGTGCCAGCAGTCAAAGATATCCCGGGACAGGGAGCCTCTACGAGCAGTACTTC. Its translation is CASSQRYPGTGSLYEQYF.

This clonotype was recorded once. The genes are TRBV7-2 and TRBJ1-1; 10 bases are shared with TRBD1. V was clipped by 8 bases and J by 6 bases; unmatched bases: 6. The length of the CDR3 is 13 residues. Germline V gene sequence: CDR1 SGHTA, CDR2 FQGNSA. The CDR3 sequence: CASAEDRGSEAFF. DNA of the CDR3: TGTGCCAGCGCCGAGGACAGGGGGTCTGAAGCTTTCTTT. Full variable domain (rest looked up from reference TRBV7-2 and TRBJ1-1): GAGVSQSPSNKVTEKGKDVELRCDPISGHTALYWYRQSLGQGLEFLIYFQGNSAPDKSGLPSDRFSAERTGGSVSTLTIQRTQQEDSAVYLCASAEDRGSEAFFGQGTRLTVV.

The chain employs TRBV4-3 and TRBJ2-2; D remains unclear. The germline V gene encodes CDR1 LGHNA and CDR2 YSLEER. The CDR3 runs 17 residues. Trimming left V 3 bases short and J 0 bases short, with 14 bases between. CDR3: CASSHLPATTNTGELFF. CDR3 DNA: TGCGCCAGCAGCCACCTCCCAGCGACCACGAACACCGGGGAGCTGTTTTTT.

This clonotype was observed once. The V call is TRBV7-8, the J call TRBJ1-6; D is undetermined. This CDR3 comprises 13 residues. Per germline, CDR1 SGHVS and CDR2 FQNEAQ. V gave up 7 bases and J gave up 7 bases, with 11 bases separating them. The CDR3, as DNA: TGTGCCAGCACAAGGGCAGGAAATTCACCCCTCCACTTT. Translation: CASTRAGNSPLHF.

The CDR3 region is CASSLDGGARETQYF. DNA of the CDR3: TGTGCCAGCAGCTTAGACGGGGGGGCCCGGGAGACCCAGTACTTC. The genes are TRBV7-2 and TRBJ2-5; 8 positions agree with TRBD2. V dropped 1 base and J dropped 5; count of bases not matched to a gene: 6. The length of the CDR3 is 15 residues. Germline assignment: CDR1 SGHTA and CDR2 FQGNSA.

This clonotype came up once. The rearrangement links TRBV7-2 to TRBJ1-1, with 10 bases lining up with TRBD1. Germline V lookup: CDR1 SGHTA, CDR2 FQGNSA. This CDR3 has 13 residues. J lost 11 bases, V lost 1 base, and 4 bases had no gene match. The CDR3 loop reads CASSLGGQGSAFF. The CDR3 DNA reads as TGTGCCAGCAGCTTAGGGGGACAGGGGAGCGCTTTCTTT.

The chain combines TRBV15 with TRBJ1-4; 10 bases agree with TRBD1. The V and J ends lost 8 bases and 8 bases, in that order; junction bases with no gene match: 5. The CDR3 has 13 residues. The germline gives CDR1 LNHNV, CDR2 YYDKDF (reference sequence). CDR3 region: CATGGQGPEKLFF. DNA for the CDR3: TGTGCCACCGGGGGACAGGGGCCGGAAAAACTGTTTTTT.

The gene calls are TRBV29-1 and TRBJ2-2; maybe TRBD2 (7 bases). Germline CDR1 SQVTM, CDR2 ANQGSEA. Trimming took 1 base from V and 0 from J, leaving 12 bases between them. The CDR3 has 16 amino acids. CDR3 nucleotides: TGCAGCGTTGAAGGGGGGCTAGCGGCGAACACCGGGGAGCTGTTTTTT. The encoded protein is CSVEGGLAANTGELFF.

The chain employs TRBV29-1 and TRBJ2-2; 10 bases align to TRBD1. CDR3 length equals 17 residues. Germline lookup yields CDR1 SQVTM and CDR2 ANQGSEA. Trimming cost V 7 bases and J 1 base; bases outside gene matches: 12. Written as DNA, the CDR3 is TGCAGCGCCGCCGGGACAGGGGCCCGGATGAACACCGGGGAGCTGTTTTTT. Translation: CSAAGTGARMNTGELFF.

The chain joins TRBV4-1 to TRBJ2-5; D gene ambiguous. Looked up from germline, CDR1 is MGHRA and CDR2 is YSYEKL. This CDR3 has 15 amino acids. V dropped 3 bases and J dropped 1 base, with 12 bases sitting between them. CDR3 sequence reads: CASSQGHSTQETQYF. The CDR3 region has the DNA TGCGCCAGCAGCCAGGGCCACAGCACCCAAGAGACCCAGTACTTC.

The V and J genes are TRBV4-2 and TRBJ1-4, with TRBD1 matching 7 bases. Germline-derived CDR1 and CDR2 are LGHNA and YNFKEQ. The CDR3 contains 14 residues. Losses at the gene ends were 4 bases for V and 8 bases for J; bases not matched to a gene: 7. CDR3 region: CASSPTGFGEKLFF. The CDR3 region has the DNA TGTGCCAGCAGCCCGACAGGGTTCGGCGAAAAACTGTTTTTT.

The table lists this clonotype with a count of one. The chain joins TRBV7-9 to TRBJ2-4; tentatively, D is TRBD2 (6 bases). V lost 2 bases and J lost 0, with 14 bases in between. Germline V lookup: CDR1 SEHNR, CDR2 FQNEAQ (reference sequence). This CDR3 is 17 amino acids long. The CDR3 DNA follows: TGTGCCAGCAGCTTACGGGACTCTCCTTTAGCCAAAAACATTCAGTACTTC. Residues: CASSLRDSPLAKNIQYF.

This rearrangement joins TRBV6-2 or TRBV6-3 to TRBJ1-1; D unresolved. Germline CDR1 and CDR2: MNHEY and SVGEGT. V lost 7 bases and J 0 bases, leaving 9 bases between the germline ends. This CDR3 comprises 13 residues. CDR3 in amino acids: CASNSLMNTEAFF. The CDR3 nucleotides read TGTGCCAGCAATAGTCTCATGAACACTGAAGCTTTCTTT.

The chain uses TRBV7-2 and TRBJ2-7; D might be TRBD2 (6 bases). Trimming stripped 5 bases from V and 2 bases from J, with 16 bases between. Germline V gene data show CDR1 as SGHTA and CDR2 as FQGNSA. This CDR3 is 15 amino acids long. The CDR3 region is CASSQLARGPYEQYF. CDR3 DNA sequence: TGTGCCAGCAGCCAGTTGGCGCGGGGTCCCTACGAGCAGTACTTC. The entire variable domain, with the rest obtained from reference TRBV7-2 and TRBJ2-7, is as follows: GAGVSQSPSNKVTEKGKDVELRCDPISGHTALYWYRQSLGQGLEFLIYFQGNSAPDKSGLPSDRFSAERTGGSVSTLTIQRTQQEDSAVYLCASSQLARGPYEQYFGPGTRLTVT.

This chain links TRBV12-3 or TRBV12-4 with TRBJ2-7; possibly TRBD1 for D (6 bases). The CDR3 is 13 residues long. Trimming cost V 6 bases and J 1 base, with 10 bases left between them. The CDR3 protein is CASSHTGSYEQYF. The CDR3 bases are TGTGCCAGCAGCCACACAGGGTCCTACGAGCAGTACTTC.

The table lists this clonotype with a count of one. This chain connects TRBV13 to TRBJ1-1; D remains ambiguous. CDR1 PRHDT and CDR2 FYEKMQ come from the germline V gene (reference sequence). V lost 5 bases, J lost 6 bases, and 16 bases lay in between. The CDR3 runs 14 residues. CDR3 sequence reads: CASSAGSTRAEAFF. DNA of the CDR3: TGTGCCAGCAGCGCCGGGAGTACAAGGGCTGAAGCTTTCTTT.

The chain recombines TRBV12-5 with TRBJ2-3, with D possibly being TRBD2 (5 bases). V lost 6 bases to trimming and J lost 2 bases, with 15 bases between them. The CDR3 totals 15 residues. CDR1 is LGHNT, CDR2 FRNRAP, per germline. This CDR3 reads CASGESGVNTDTQYF. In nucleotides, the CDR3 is TGTGCTAGTGGGGAGAGCGGAGTGAACACAGATACGCAGTATTTT.

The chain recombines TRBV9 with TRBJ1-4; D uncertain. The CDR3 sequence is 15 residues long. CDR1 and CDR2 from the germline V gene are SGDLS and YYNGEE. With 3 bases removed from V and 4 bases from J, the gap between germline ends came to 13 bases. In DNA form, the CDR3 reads TGTGCCAGCAGCGAGTCCCGGTCTAGTAATGAAAAACTGTTTTTT. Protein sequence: CASSESRSSNEKLFF.

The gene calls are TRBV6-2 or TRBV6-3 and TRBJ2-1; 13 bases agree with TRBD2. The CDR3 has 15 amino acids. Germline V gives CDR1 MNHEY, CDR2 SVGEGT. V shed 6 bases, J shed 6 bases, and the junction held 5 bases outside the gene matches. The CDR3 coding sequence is TGTGCCAGCAGGGTGACTAGCGGGGGGTTCAATGAGCAGTTCTTC. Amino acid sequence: CASRVTSGGFNEQFF.

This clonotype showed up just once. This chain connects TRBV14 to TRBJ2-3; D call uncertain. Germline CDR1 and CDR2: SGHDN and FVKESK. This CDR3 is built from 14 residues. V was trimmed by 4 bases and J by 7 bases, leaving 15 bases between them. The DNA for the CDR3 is TGTGCCAGCAGCCTAACGGGCCTCGCTAATACGCAGTATTTT. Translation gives CASSLTGLANTQYF.

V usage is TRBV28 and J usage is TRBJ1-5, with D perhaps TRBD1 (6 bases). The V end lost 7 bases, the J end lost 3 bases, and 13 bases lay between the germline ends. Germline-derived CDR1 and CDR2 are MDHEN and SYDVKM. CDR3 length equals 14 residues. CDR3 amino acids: CASTGTSDNQPQHF. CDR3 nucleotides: TGTGCCAGCACTGGGACATCGGACAATCAGCCCCAGCATTTT.

The CDR3 nucleotides read TGTGCCAGCAGCTTATCAGCACTGGAGACAGGGAGAAATCAGCCCCAGCATTTT. It translates to CASSLSALETGRNQPQHF. This chain uses TRBV7-2 with TRBJ1-5, with 7 bases matching TRBD1. CDR3 size: 18 residues. From germline, CDR1 is SGHTA and CDR2 FQGNSA. V lost 2 bases and J lost 4; bases outside the gene matches: 14.